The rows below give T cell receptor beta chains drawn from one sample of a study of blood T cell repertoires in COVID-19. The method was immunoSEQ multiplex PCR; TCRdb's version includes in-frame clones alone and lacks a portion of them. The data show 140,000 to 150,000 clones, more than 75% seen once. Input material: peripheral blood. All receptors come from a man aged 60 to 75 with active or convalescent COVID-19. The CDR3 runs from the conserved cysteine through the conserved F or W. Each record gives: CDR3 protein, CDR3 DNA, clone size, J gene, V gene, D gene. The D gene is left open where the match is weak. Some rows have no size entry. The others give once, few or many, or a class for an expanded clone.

CASSLSVTGNTIYF TGTGCCAGCAGCTTGTCTGTAACTGGAAACACCATATATTTT NA TRBJ1-3 TRBV5-8 NA
CASSLGQGYNEQFF TGCGCCAGCAGCCTAGGACAGGGGTACAATGAGCAGTTCTTC NA TRBJ2-1 TRBV5-1 TRBD1
CASSLREGRDTQYF TGTGCCAGCAGCTTGCGGGAGGGCCGTGATACGCAGTATTTT NA TRBJ2-3 TRBV7-9 TRBD2
CASSTTGVGYTF TGTGCCAGTAGTACCACAGGGGTCGGCTACACCTTC once TRBJ1-2 TRBV19 TRBD1
CASSYYTSGNTIYF TGTGCCAGCAGCTACTATACCTCTGGAAACACCATATATTTT NA TRBJ1-3 TRBV14 NA
CAISDGSSGANVLTF TGTGCCATCAGTGACGGTAGCTCTGGGGCCAACGTCCTGACTTTC once TRBJ2-6 TRBV10-3 NA
CASSRGDRAYNEQFF TGCGCCAGCAGCAGGGGGGACAGGGCCTACAATGAGCAGTTCTTC NA TRBJ2-1 TRBV5-1 TRBD1
CASSPVQGIPGELFF TGTGCCAGCAGCCCAGTACAGGGGATCCCCGGGGAGCTGTTTTTT NA TRBJ2-2 TRBV28 TRBD1
CASSSPLRGYGYTF TGTGCCAGCAGTTCCCCCCTCCGGGGCTATGGCTACACCTTC NA TRBJ1-2 TRBV28 NA
CASSYPGTEKETQYF TGTGCCAGCAGTTACCCCGGGACAGAGAAAGAGACCCAGTACTTC NA TRBJ2-5 TRBV6-2/TRBV6-3 TRBD1
CASSLDSRAQYF TGTGCCAGCAGCTTAGATAGCAGGGCGCAGTATTTT NA TRBJ2-3 TRBV7-2 NA
CASSFQGRTEAFF TGTGCCAGCAGTTTTCAGGGTAGGACTGAAGCTTTCTTT NA TRBJ1-1 TRBV12-3/TRBV12-4 NA
CASSLETGTAYNEQFF TGCGCCAGCAGCTTGGAAACCGGGACAGCCTACAATGAGCAGTTCTTC NA TRBJ2-1 TRBV5-1 TRBD1